The next 10 T cell receptor beta chains were all read from a single sample in a study of blood T cell repertoires in COVID-19. The protocol was immunoSEQ multiplex PCR, while the TCRdb copy is restricted to in-frame clones and leaves out a portion. The table lists 45,000 or so clones, roughly 80% of them singletons, with over 13% in the top ten. Material: peripheral blood. These receptors originate from a human donor in a cohort sampled during active COVID-19.

V gene TRBV5-4 combines with J gene TRBJ2-7, with 11 nucleotides matching TRBD1. Germline V gene lookup returns CDR1 SGHNT and CDR2 YYREEE (reference sequence). The junction had 4 bases not matched to a gene; V was cut back by 0 bases and J by 2 bases. The CDR3 is 16 amino acids. This CDR3 reads CASSLAGTGGAYEQYF. For the CDR3, the DNA is TGTGCCAGCAGCTTGGCCGGGACAGGGGGGGCCTACGAGCAGTACTTC.

V usage is TRBV7-9 and J usage is TRBJ2-2, with D possibly being TRBD2 (5 bases). Germline V gene lookup returns CDR1 SEHNR and CDR2 FQNEAQ (reference sequence). This CDR3 has 13 residues. V shed 5 bases and J shed 6 bases, with 10 bases lying between them. The CDR3 DNA reads TGTGCCAGCAGCCTCGAGGGTTCCGGGGAGCTGTTTTTT. It encodes CASSLEGSGELFF.

This clone showed up just a few times. The chain carries TRBV5-1 and TRBJ2-5; TRBD2 matches at 14 bases. V shed 4 bases, J shed 4 bases, and the junction held 6 bases outside the gene matches. Germline CDR1 SGHRS, CDR2 YFSETQ. The CDR3 loop spans 16 amino acids. The CDR3 protein is CASSLGTSGSVETQYF. The DNA of the CDR3 is TGCGCCAGCAGCCTAGGGACTAGCGGGAGTGTAGAGACCCAGTACTTC.

V usage is TRBV12-3 or TRBV12-4 and J usage is TRBJ2-7; D not resolved. This CDR3 has 11 amino acids. Trimming pared 4 bases from V and 4 bases from J, leaving 5 bases between. The CDR3: CASSSQYEQYF. The CDR3, as DNA: TGTGCCAGCAGTTCCCAGTACGAGCAGTACTTC.

V is TRBV11-2 and J is TRBJ1-2, with D perhaps TRBD1 (5 bases). The germline CDR1 and CDR2 sequences are SGHAT and FQNNGV. V was shortened by 6 bases and J by 4 bases, with 12 bases between the two germline ends. This CDR3 spans 13 amino acids. This CDR3 reads CASSAGGVYGYTF. The DNA for the CDR3 is TGTGCCAGCAGTGCGGGGGGGGTCTATGGCTACACCTTC.

The chain has TRBV5-8 and TRBJ2-1, with 11 bases aligning to TRBD2. V trimming: 4 bases; J trimming: 4 bases; junction bases outside the gene matches: 7. Germline assignment: CDR1 SGHTS and CDR2 YDEGEE. The CDR3 contains 16 residues. The CDR3 bases are TGTGCCAGCAGCATAATAGCGGGAGGGCCTTACAATGAGCAGTTCTTC. Translated, it gives CASSIIAGGPYNEQFF.

The rearrangement joins TRBV6-2 or TRBV6-3 to TRBJ1-6, with D tentatively TRBD1 (5 bases). Germline lookup yields CDR1 MNHEY and CDR2 SVGEGT. The CDR3 runs to 14 residues. Trimming shortened V by 5 bases and J by 7 bases, and 12 bases separated the two germline ends. The CDR3 DNA is TGTGCCAGCAGTCGCGGGGCGGAAAATTCACCCCTCCACTTT. Protein sequence: CASSRGAENSPLHF.

This clone was detected a few times. The chain joins TRBV4-2 to TRBJ2-3, with 8 bases identical to TRBD2. Trimming at V came to 4 bases and at J to 5 bases, leaving 14 bases not matched to a gene. This CDR3 region has 17 residues. Per germline, CDR1 LGHNA and CDR2 YNFKEQ. Written as DNA, the CDR3 is TGTGCCAGCAGCCCGAAGGGGCAAGCGGGAGAGCGAGATACGCAGTATTTT. Translated: CASSPKGQAGERDTQYF.

The rearrangement joins TRBV14 to TRBJ1-1; the D gene is possibly TRBD1 (5 bases). In germline, CDR1 is SGHDN, CDR2 FVKESK. The V end was cut by 3 bases, the J end by 2 bases, with 7 bases between. The CDR3 covers 13 residues. This CDR3 reads CASSHDSNTEAFF. The CDR3 nucleotides read TGTGCCAGCAGCCACGACAGCAACACTGAAGCTTTCTTT.

V is TRBV6-4 and J is TRBJ2-5; perhaps TRBD2 as D (5 bases). Trimming left V 6 bases short and J 5 bases short, with 10 bases between. Germline CDR1 reads MRHNA; CDR2 reads SNTAGT. The CDR3 extends over 12 amino acids. The DNA for the CDR3 is TGTGCCAGCAGCCGACGGAGGGAGACCCAGTACTTC. It is translated as CASSRRRETQYF.